Listed below are T cell receptor beta chains from one sample, sequenced in a study of Ad26.COV2.S vaccination and SARS-CoV-2 variants. Method: immunoSEQ multiplex PCR; TCRdb's copy keeps in-frame clones and lacks some. The sample carries about 480,000 clones, 87% recorded once. The source material was peripheral blood, sampled in a trial of Ad26.COV2.S vaccine versus placebo. The receptors derive from a person between 18 and 59 years old who received the Ad26.COV2.S COVID-19 vaccine or a placebo. Each CDR3 is given with its conserved first and last residue. The order of the fields is J gene, V gene, clone size, D gene, CDR3 DNA, CDR3 protein. D genes are given only for firm matches. Clone size is stated in some rows and not others, as once, few, many or a class when expanded.

J: TRBJ1-1; V: TRBV4-1; size: few; D: -; DNA: TGCGCCAGCAGCCAAGACGAGTCCGTGAACACTGAAGCTTTCTTT; CDR3: CASSQDESVNTEAFF
J: TRBJ2-5; V: TRBV2; size: -; D: -; DNA: TGTGCCAGCAGTGAACGTCCCAGCCAAGAGACCCAGTACTTC; CDR3: CASSERPSQETQYF
J: TRBJ2-5; V: TRBV5-4; size: -; D: -; DNA: TGTGCCAGCAGCTCGACTAACCAAGAGACCCAGTACTTC; CDR3: CASSSTNQETQYF
J: TRBJ2-5; V: TRBV7-8; size: -; D: -; DNA: TGTGCCAGCAGCTTAGCAGGGATCCAAGAGACCCAGTACTTC; CDR3: CASSLAGIQETQYF
J: TRBJ1-6; V: TRBV7-3; size: -; D: TRBD1; DNA: TGTGCCAGCAGCTCGACAGGGGGCGGGTATAATTCACCCCTCCACTTT; CDR3: CASSSTGGGYNSPLHF
J: TRBJ2-7; V: TRBV6-2/TRBV6-3; size: -; D: -; DNA: TGTGCCAGCAGTTATTTTGAATACTCCTACGAGCAGTACTTC; CDR3: CASSYFEYSYEQYF
J: TRBJ1-2; V: TRBV6-2/TRBV6-3; size: -; D: -; DNA: TGTGCCAGCAGTTACGGGGCAGGGAGAGATGGCTACACCTTC; CDR3: CASSYGAGRDGYTF
J: TRBJ2-3; V: TRBV7-9; size: -; D: TRBD1; DNA: TGTGCCAGCGAAAGGGGGCTAGATACGCAGTATTTT; CDR3: CASERGLDTQYF
J: TRBJ2-2; V: TRBV19; size: -; D: -; DNA: TGTGCCAGTAAGTTGGCGGACAGTTACACCGGGGAGCTGTTTTTT; CDR3: CASKLADSYTGELFF
J: TRBJ2-1; V: TRBV21-1; size: -; D: -; DNA: TGTGCCAGCAGCAAAGACGGAGGCTACAATGAGCAGTTCTTC; CDR3: CASSKDGGYNEQFF
J: TRBJ1-6; V: TRBV3-1/TRBV3-2; size: -; D: -; DNA: TGTGCCAGCAGTCAAGTTAGTGAGTCAGGCCAGAAATATAATTCACCCCTCCACTTT; CDR3: CASSQVSESGQKYNSPLHF
J: TRBJ1-1; V: TRBV6-1; size: -; D: TRBD1; DNA: TGTGCCAGCGGTGACAGGGGCGGTGAAGCTTTCTTT; CDR3: CASGDRGGEAFF
J: TRBJ2-2; V: TRBV7-9; size: -; D: TRBD1; DNA: TGTGCCAGCAGCCGCGGGGACAGGGAGACCGGGGAGCTGTTTTTT; CDR3: CASSRGDRETGELFF
J: TRBJ1-1; V: TRBV7-2; size: -; D: -; DNA: TGTGCCAGCAGCCCGCGGACGGTCATGAACACTGAAGCTTTCTTT; CDR3: CASSPRTVMNTEAFF
J: TRBJ1-1; V: TRBV5-1; size: once; D: -; DNA: TGCGCCAGCAGCTTCAATCAAAGGACGCCCGATGAAGCTTTCTTT; CDR3: CASSFNQRTPDEAFF
J: TRBJ2-2; V: TRBV6-5; size: -; D: -; DNA: TGTGCCAGCGGCCATCAGGGGATGGTGCCCGGGGAGCTGTTTTTT; CDR3: CASGHQGMVPGELFF
J: TRBJ1-2; V: TRBV27; size: -; D: -; DNA: TGTGCCAGCAGTCCCGAATTCCGACAGATTATAGGCTACACCTTC; CDR3: CASSPEFRQIIGYTF
J: TRBJ1-5; V: TRBV30; size: -; D: -; DNA: TGTGCCTGGAGTGCCTCCCAGAACCAGCCCCAGCATTTT; CDR3: CAWSASQNQPQHF